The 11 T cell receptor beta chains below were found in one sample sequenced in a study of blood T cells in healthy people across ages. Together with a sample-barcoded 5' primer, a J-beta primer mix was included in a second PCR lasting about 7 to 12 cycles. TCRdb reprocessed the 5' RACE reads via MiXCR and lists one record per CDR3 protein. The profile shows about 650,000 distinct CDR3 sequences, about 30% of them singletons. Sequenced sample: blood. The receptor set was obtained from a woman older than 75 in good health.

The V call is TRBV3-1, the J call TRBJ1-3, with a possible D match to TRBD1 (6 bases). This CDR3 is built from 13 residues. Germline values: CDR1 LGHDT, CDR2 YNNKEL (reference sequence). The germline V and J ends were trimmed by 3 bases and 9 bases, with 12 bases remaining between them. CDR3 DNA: TGTGCCAGCAGCCACGATACAGGGATCACCATATATTTT. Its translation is CASSHDTGITIYF.

Here the CDR3 reads CASSYSTLSRTEAFF. CDR3 sequence (DNA): TGTGCCAGCAGTTACTCAACCCTCTCGAGGACTGAAGCTTTCTTT. This chain joins TRBV6-5 and TRBJ1-1; D remains ambiguous. From germline, CDR1 is MNHEY and CDR2 SVGAGI. Trimming took off 0 bases at V and 5 bases at J, with 13 bases between the two ends. This CDR3 region has 15 residues.

CDR3 region: CASSQDLGRDNEKLFF. Here the CDR3 DNA reads TGCGCCAGCAGCCAAGATTTGGGGAGGGATAATGAAAAACTGTTTTTT. The chain joins TRBV4-1 to TRBJ1-4; D gene uncertain. The germline gives CDR1 MGHRA, CDR2 YSYEKL. V lost 0 bases and J 4 bases, leaving 12 bases between the germline ends. CDR3 size: 16 residues.

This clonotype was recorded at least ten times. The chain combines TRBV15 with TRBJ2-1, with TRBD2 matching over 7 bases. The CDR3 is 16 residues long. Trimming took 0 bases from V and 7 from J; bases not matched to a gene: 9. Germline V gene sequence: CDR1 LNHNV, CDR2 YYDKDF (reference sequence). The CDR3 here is CATSREAVAGVNEQFF. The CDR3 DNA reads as TGTGCCACCAGCAGAGAAGCCGTGGCGGGGGTGAATGAGCAGTTCTTC.

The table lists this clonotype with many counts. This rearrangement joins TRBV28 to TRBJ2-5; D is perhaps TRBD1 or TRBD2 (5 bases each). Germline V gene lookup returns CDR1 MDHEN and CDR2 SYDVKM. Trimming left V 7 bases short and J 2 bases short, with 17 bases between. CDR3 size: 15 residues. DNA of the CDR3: TGTGCCAGCACTACTGGGGGTTTGAGACAAGAGACCCAGTACTTC. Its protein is CASTTGGLRQETQYF.

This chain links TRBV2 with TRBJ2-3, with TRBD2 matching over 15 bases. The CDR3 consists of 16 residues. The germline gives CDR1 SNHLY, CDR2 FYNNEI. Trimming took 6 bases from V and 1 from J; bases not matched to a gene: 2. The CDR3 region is CASRGTSGGRTDTQYF. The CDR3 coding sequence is TGTGCCAGCAGGGGGACTAGCGGGGGGCGCACAGATACGCAGTATTTT.

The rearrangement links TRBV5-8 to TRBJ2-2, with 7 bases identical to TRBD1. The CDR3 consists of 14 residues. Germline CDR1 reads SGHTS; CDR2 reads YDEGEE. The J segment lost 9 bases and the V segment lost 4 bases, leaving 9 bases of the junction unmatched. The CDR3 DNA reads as TGTGCCAGCAGCGGGACACTACAGGGGTGGGAGCTGTTTTTT. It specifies CASSGTLQGWELFF.

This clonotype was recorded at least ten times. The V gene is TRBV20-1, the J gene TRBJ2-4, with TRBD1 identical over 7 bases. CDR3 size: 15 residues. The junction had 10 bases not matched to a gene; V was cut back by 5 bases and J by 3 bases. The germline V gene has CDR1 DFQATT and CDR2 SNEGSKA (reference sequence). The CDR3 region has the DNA TGCAGTGCTCAGGGGGAGACGACTGGCAAAAACATTCAGTACTTC. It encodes CSAQGETTGKNIQYF.

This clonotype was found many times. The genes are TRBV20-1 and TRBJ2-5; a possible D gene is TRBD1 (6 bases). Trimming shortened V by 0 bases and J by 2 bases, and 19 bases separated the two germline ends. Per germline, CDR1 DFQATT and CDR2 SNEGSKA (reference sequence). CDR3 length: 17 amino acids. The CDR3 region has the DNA TGCAGTGCTAGAGATTACTGGGGGCCGGGAATTCAAGAGACCCAGTACTTC. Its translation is CSARDYWGPGIQETQYF.

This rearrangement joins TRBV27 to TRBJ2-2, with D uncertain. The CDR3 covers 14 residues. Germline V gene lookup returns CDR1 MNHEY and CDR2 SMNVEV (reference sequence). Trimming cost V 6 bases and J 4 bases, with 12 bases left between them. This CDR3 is CASRKVSGTGELFF. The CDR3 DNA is TGTGCCAGCAGGAAGGTGTCAGGCACCGGGGAGCTGTTTTTT.

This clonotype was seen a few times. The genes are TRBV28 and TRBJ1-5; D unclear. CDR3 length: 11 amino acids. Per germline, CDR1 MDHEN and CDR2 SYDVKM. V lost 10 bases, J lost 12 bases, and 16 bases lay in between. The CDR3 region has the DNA TGTGCCAACAGCCCCAAGAGGGACCAGCATTTT. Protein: CANSPKRDQHF.